Included here is one TCR beta chain sequence, with context. UMI-labeled TRB cDNA libraries were prepared by 5' RACE. TCRdb re-called the 5' RACE reads and catalogs CDR3 proteins one per entry, DNA excluded. The sample totals around 47,000 distinct CDR3 sequences. The CDR3 spans 13 residues. The entry originates in a study of CXCR3-negative and CXCR3-positive naive CD8 T cells. The chain links TRBV12-3 or TRBV12-4 to TRBJ2-5. Source material: memory CD8+ T cells from blood. The receptor's source is a human donor in good health. Some clones in this sample may be carry-over from other donors' samples. The CDR3 sequence: CASSLGLRETQYF.